Below, 11 T cell receptor beta chains from the same sample are listed, as sequenced in a study of molecular identifiers for immune sequencing clone quantification. One entry per CDR3 protein results from TCRdb running MiXCR on the PCR reads. Altogether about 640,000 distinct CDR3 sequences are present, 20% being singletons, with the ten largest covering 0.85% to 0.9%. Sequenced material: naive CD8+ T cells from blood, with Jurkat cell RNA spiked in. Documented subset: FACS-sorted CD8+CD4-CCR7+CD45RA+ naive T cells. The receptor source for this set is a human donor in good health. Some libraries in this study had Jurkat cell RNA spiked in.

This clonotype was seen repeatedly, ten times or more. V and J are TRBV28 and TRBJ2-1; 11 nucleotides match TRBD2. The V gene end was trimmed by 3 bases and the J gene end by 9 bases; junction bases not matched to a gene: 7. In germline, CDR1 is MDHEN, CDR2 SYDVKM. The CDR3 length is 15 residues. The CDR3 DNA sequence: TGTGCCAGCAGTTTGTTAGCGGGAGGGCGCGGTGAGCAGTTCTTC. This codes for CASSLLAGGRGEQFF.

On this clonotype itself: A much larger clone sits a single nucleotide away, making a read error possible. Without the conserved terminal phenylalanine or tryptophan, this CDR3 likely stems from a read error. The genes are TRBV29-1 and TRBJ2-7; possibly TRBD1 or TRBD2 for D (5 bases each). Per germline, CDR1 SQVTM and CDR2 ANQGSEA. Trimming removed 0 bases at V and 0 bases at J, with 9 bases between. The CDR3 consists of 14 residues. The CDR3 nucleotides are TGCAGCGTTGAAGACGAGGGGAGCTCCTACGAGCAGTACCTC. Protein product: CSVEDEGSSYEQYL.

This clonotype was counted many times. The CDR3 protein is CASSLTPTAFSEAFF. The CDR3 DNA reads as TGCGCCAGCAGTCTCACGCCAACAGCTTTTTCTGAAGCTTTCTTT. J is TRBJ1-1 and V is TRBV4-1, with D hard to call. The V and J ends lost 6 bases and 6 bases respectively, with 20 bases between them. The CDR3 runs 15 residues. The germline V gene has CDR1 MGHRA and CDR2 YSYEKL.

This clonotype was recorded a few times. The chain is built from TRBV9 and TRBJ1-6, with TRBD1 identical over 7 bases. Germline V gene data show CDR1 as SGDLS and CDR2 as YYNGEE. The V gene end was trimmed by 0 bases and the J gene end by 7 bases; junction bases not matched to a gene: 1. This CDR3 spans 14 amino acids. Here the CDR3 reads CASSVDRGNSPLHF. The CDR3 DNA is TGTGCCAGCAGCGTAGACAGGGGAAATTCACCCCTCCACTTT.

This clonotype was observed a handful of times. The chain joins TRBV19 to TRBJ1-5; possible D gene TRBD1, 6 bases. Germline V CDR1 and CDR2: LNHDA, SQIVND (reference sequence). The CDR3 runs to 14 residues. V gave up 0 bases and J gave up 6 bases, with 9 bases separating them. This chain's CDR3 is CASSIDGGAQPQHF. Here the CDR3 DNA reads TGTGCCAGTAGTATAGATGGGGGGGCTCAGCCCCAGCATTTT.

The table lists this clonotype with many counts. The chain is built from TRBV20-1 and TRBJ1-1, with D unclear. Germline V gene data show CDR1 as DFQATT and CDR2 as SNEGSKA (reference sequence). This CDR3 contains 11 residues. Trimming left V 3 bases short and J 7 bases short, with 9 bases between. The DNA of the CDR3 is TGCAGTGCTAGTAGGGTACTTGAAGCTTTCTTT. It specifies CSASRVLEAFF.

This clonotype was detected ten times or more. Here the CDR3 DNA reads TGTGCCAGCAGCTTAGATGCGGGGATCATGAACACTGAAGCTTTCTTT. Its translation is CASSLDAGIMNTEAFF. This sequence joins TRBV7-9 and TRBJ1-1; no reliable D call. The CDR3 consists of 16 residues. Trimming pared 1 base from V and 0 bases from J, leaving 12 bases between. CDR1 and CDR2 from the germline V gene are SEHNR and FQNEAQ (reference sequence).

This clonotype was detected ten times or more. This chain connects TRBV7-3 to TRBJ2-1, with no clear D. The ends were cut back, 2 bases at V and 12 bases at J, with 14 bases in the middle. The CDR3 length is 13 residues. Per the germline V gene, CDR1 is SGHTA and CDR2 is FQGTGA. The CDR3, as DNA: TGTGCCAGCAGCTTACTGTCGGAGTCGGCGCAGTTCTTC. Its protein product is CASSLLSESAQFF.

This clonotype appeared many times. The DNA for the CDR3 is TGTGCCAGCAGCTTGGATCGCAGGGGGAGCTCCTACGAGCAGTACTTC. Translation gives CASSLDRRGSSYEQYF. The V gene is TRBV5-5, the J gene TRBJ2-7, with 7 bases lining up with TRBD1. Germline trimming cut 0 bases from V and 0 bases from J; bases unmatched to any gene: 6. The CDR3 sequence is 16 residues long. Germline values: CDR1 SGHKS, CDR2 YYEKEE (reference sequence).

Turning to this clonotype: Just one base apart from a much larger clone, this may be a read error. The chain couples TRBV6-5 to TRBJ2-7; maybe TRBD2 (6 bases). CDR1 MNHEY and CDR2 SVGAGI come from the germline V gene. The CDR3 has 15 residues. Deletions cut 4 bases from V and 6 bases from J, with 19 bases between. CDR3 nucleotide sequence: TGTGCCAGCAGTTCGCTTAGGAGGGAGTTCAGCGAGCAGTACTTC. It yields the protein CASSSLRREFSEQYF.

A note on this clonotype: A much larger clone lies one base from this, so it may be a read error. The chain joins TRBV7-9 to TRBJ1-4; weak D call: TRBD1 (5 bases). The CDR3 spans 14 residues. Germline V gene sequence: CDR1 SEHNR, CDR2 FQNEAQ (reference sequence). This CDR3 is CASSQGRNNVKLFF. The CDR3 bases are TGTGCCAGCAGCCAGGGACGGAACAATGTAAAACTGTTTTTT.